The sequence of this TCR beta chain was determined in a study of blood T cells in healthy people across ages. Study information: Capture via template switching afforded approximately one barcoded beta molecule per two T cells. Study findings and constraints: The fall in TCR beta diversity per million T cells was roughly linear with age. The study could not conclusively compare naive and antigen-experienced cells, given its unsorted PBMCs.

As for this clonotype: As yet, its antigen is unknown.

Together with a sample-barcoded 5' primer, a J-beta primer mix was included in a second PCR lasting about 6 to 12 cycles. Tags on each cDNA molecule came from a template-switch adaptor with 12 random nucleotides. TCRdb passed the 5' RACE reads through MiXCR, listing each CDR3 protein once. The table lists over 1,300,000 distinct CDR3 sequences, approximately 60% of them singletons, with 5% to 7% in the top ten. The germline CDR1 and CDR2 sequences are DFQATT and SNEGSKA (reference sequence). V gave up 4 bases and J gave up 13 bases, with 20 bases separating them. This CDR3 has 13 amino acids. The chain combines TRBV20-1 with TRBJ2-4; possibly TRBD2 for D (5 bases). Sample: blood. The TCR originated in a young man in good health. CDR3 sequence reads: CSAIHRGFGEQYF. In DNA form, the CDR3 reads TGCAGTGCTATCCACAGAGGGTTCGGGGAGCAGTACTTC.